This T cell receptor (beta chain) stems from a study of identifying expanded T cells in peripheral blood. CDR1 and CDR2 (germline): SGHNT, YENEEA. CDR3 length: 16 amino acids. V was trimmed by 5 bases and J by 4 bases, leaving 20 bases between them. Sequencing used immunoSEQ multiplex PCR; TCRdb keeps in-frame clones, though not all of them. The sample lists about 94,000 clones, nearly 90% occurring once. The sequencing input was blood. This rearrangement joins TRBV11-3 to TRBJ1-1; D might be TRBD1 (5 bases). This TCR came from a person between 18 and 70 years old in good health. CDR3: CASSPRAGLTGTEAFF. The CDR3 DNA sequence: TGTGCCAGCAGCCCCAGGGCAGGTCTAACGGGCACTGAAGCTTTCTTT.